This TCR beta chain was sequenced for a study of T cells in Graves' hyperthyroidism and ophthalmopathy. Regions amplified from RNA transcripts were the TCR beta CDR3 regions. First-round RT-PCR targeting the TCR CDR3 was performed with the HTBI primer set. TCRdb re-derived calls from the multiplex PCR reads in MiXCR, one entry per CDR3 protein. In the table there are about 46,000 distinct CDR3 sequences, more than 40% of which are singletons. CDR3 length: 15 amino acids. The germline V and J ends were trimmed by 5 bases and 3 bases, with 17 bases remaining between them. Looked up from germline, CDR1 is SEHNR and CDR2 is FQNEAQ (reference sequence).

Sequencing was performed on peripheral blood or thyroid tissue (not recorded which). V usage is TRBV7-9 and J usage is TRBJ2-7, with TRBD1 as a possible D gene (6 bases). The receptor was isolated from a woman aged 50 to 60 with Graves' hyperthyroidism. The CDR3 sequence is CASSQAGQINYEQYF. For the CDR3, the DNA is TGTGCCAGCAGCCAAGCTGGACAGATCAACTACGAGCAGTACTTC.